A selection of T cell receptor beta chains follows, all from one sample in a study of cytomegalovirus exposure and HLA in healthy donors. This table comes from immunoSEQ multiplex PCR, and its TCRdb copy is limited to in-frame clones, with some not included. The sample shows 65,000 to 90,000 clones, about nine tenths of them seen only once. The sequenced material came from PBMCs. The receptor set was obtained from a woman in her 30s in good health and CMV-seronegative. Each CDR3 is given with its conserved first and last residue. D genes are given only for firm matches. The size entry is marked missing in some rows and otherwise reads once, few, many or a size class.

>TRBJ1-1|TRBV27|NA|NA
TGTGCCAGCAACCCGAGCGGGCACACTGAAGCTTTCTTT
CASNPSGHTEAFF
>TRBJ2-7|TRBV27|NA|NA
TGTGCCAGCAGTTTAAAGGCTAGCTCCTACGAGCAGTACTTC
CASSLKASSYEQYF
>TRBJ2-5|TRBV25-1|NA|NA
TGTGCCAGCAGTGGGGACTTCCAAGAGACCCAGTACTTC
CASSGDFQETQYF
>TRBJ2-7|TRBV21-1|NA|NA
TGTGCCATAAAAGGCGGGAGGGCCGCATCCTACGAGCAGTACTTC
CAIKGGRAASYEQYF
>TRBJ2-7|TRBV15|NA|TRBD1
TGTGCCACCAGCAGAGGCCCCGACAGGGAGAGGGAGCAGTACTTC
CATSRGPDREREQYF
>TRBJ2-1|TRBV6-1|NA|NA
TGTGCCAGCAGTGAAGCAGGGGGAACCTACAATGAGCAGTTCTTC
CASSEAGGTYNEQFF
>TRBJ1-1|TRBV7-2|NA|NA
TGTGCCAGCAGGATTGGGGCGGCGGCTTTCTTT
CASRIGAAAFF
>TRBJ1-3|TRBV5-5|NA|NA
TGTGCCAGCAGCTTGACAGGGTCTGGAAACACCATATATTTT
CASSLTGSGNTIYF
>TRBJ2-5|TRBV11-2|NA|NA
TGTGCCAGCAGCTTAGGTGCGACACCACAAGAGACCCAGTACTTC
CASSLGATPQETQYF
>TRBJ1-3|TRBV5-1|NA|NA
TGCGCCAGCAGCTACGAAGGGGATTACGGAAACACCATATATTTT
CASSYEGDYGNTIYF
>TRBJ1-1|TRBV27|NA|NA
TGTGCCAGCAGTTTATCGGCTGTGAACACTGAAGCTTTCTTT
CASSLSAVNTEAFF
>TRBJ2-1|TRBV19|few|TRBD1
TGTGCCAGTAGTATAGCCGGGACAGCTGAGCAGTTCTTC
CASSIAGTAEQFF
>TRBJ2-7|TRBV30|NA|TRBD1
TGTGCCTGGAGTGTAGGACAGGGAGCTTACGAGCAGTACTTC
CAWSVGQGAYEQYF
>TRBJ2-5|TRBV5-4|NA|NA
TGTGCCAGCAGTTTTTATCAGGGTCTACCAGGGGCGCAGTACTTC
CASSFYQGLPGAQYF
>TRBJ2-5|TRBV19|NA|NA
TGTGCCAGTAGTATCCGAGGGGGGACCCAGTACTTC
CASSIRGGTQYF
>TRBJ2-5|TRBV27|NA|TRBD2
TGTGCCAGCAGTTCTACGGGGGGTGTAGAGACCCAGTACTTC
CASSSTGGVETQYF
>TRBJ2-2|TRBV7-7|NA|NA
TGTGCTAGCAGCTTAGCAGGGGCCAACACCGGGGAGCTGTTTTTT
CASSLAGANTGELFF
>TRBJ2-1|TRBV5-4|NA|TRBD2
TGTGCCAGCAGCAGGACTAGCGGGAGTTTAGTTGAGCAGTTCTTC
CASSRTSGSLVEQFF
>TRBJ2-7|TRBV19|NA|TRBD2
TGTGCCAGTAGTCCCCGACTAGCGGGAGGGCCGGGGGAGCAGTACTTC
CASSPRLAGGPGEQYF
>TRBJ2-1|TRBV27|NA|TRBD2
TGTGCCAGCACTAGCGGTGTTTACAATGAGCAGTTCTTC
CASTSGVYNEQFF
>TRBJ1-1|TRBV9|NA|TRBD1
TGTGCCAGCAGCGAGGGGGCGGGACAGGTGAACACTGAAGCTTTCTTT
CASSEGAGQVNTEAFF
>TRBJ2-3|TRBV7-2|NA|TRBD2
TGTGCCAGCAGCTTAGCGCTGCTTGGAGCGGGAGGGAACACAGATACGCAGTATTTT
CASSLALLGAGGNTDTQYF
>TRBJ2-7|TRBV29-1|NA|NA
TGCAGCGTTGTAGGGCGGGACTCCTACGAGCAGTACTTC
CSVVGRDSYEQYF
>TRBJ1-3|TRBV28|NA|NA
TGTGCCAGCAGACGGGACACCGGCTCTGGAAACACCATATATTTT
CASRRDTGSGNTIYF
>TRBJ2-7|TRBV7-9|NA|TRBD2
TGTGCCAGCAGCCCAGCGGGAGGGCCTTACGAGCAGTACTTC
CASSPAGGPYEQYF
>TRBJ2-7|TRBV6-1|NA|TRBD1
TGTGCCAGCATCTGGGGACAGGGGGCGAACGAGCAGTACTTC
CASIWGQGANEQYF
>TRBJ2-1|TRBV10-3|NA|TRBD1
TGTGCCATCATGGACAGGGGAGGTCAGCAGTTCTTC
CAIMDRGGQQFF
>TRBJ2-7|TRBV29-1|NA|NA
TGCAGCGTTGAACAAGCGGGCTACGAGCAGTACTTC
CSVEQAGYEQYF
>TRBJ2-3|TRBV5-1|NA|TRBD1
TGCGCCAGCAGTTCACCAGGGGGAGATACGCAGTATTTT
CASSSPGGDTQYF
>TRBJ2-5|TRBV28|NA|NA
TGTGCCAGCAGTTTATCCAACAGCGGGACCCAGTACTTC
CASSLSNSGTQYF
>TRBJ1-4|TRBV11-3|few|NA
TGTGCCAGCAGCCCTAGAAGCGGAAAACTGTTTTTT
CASSPRSGKLFF
>TRBJ2-7|TRBV5-4|NA|TRBD1
TGTGCCAGCAGCCTGATCGGGACAGAACTCTACGAGCAGTACTTC
CASSLIGTELYEQYF
>TRBJ2-5|TRBV4-1|NA|TRBD2
TGCGCCAGCAGATTACTAGCGGGAGGGAGGGAGACCCAGTACTTC
CASRLLAGGRETQYF
>TRBJ2-5|TRBV4-2|NA|TRBD2
TGTGCCAGCAGCCCTGCTAGCGGGATAGAGACCCAGTACTTC
CASSPASGIETQYF
>TRBJ1-5|TRBV30|NA|TRBD1
TGTGCCTGGAGGGGACAGGGTTTTAGTCAGCCCCAGCATTTT
CAWRGQGFSQPQHF
>TRBJ2-7|TRBV7-9|NA|TRBD1
TGTGCCAGCAGCTACCGGGGAGGACAGGGGTTTGCCTACGAGCAGTACTTC
CASSYRGGQGFAYEQYF